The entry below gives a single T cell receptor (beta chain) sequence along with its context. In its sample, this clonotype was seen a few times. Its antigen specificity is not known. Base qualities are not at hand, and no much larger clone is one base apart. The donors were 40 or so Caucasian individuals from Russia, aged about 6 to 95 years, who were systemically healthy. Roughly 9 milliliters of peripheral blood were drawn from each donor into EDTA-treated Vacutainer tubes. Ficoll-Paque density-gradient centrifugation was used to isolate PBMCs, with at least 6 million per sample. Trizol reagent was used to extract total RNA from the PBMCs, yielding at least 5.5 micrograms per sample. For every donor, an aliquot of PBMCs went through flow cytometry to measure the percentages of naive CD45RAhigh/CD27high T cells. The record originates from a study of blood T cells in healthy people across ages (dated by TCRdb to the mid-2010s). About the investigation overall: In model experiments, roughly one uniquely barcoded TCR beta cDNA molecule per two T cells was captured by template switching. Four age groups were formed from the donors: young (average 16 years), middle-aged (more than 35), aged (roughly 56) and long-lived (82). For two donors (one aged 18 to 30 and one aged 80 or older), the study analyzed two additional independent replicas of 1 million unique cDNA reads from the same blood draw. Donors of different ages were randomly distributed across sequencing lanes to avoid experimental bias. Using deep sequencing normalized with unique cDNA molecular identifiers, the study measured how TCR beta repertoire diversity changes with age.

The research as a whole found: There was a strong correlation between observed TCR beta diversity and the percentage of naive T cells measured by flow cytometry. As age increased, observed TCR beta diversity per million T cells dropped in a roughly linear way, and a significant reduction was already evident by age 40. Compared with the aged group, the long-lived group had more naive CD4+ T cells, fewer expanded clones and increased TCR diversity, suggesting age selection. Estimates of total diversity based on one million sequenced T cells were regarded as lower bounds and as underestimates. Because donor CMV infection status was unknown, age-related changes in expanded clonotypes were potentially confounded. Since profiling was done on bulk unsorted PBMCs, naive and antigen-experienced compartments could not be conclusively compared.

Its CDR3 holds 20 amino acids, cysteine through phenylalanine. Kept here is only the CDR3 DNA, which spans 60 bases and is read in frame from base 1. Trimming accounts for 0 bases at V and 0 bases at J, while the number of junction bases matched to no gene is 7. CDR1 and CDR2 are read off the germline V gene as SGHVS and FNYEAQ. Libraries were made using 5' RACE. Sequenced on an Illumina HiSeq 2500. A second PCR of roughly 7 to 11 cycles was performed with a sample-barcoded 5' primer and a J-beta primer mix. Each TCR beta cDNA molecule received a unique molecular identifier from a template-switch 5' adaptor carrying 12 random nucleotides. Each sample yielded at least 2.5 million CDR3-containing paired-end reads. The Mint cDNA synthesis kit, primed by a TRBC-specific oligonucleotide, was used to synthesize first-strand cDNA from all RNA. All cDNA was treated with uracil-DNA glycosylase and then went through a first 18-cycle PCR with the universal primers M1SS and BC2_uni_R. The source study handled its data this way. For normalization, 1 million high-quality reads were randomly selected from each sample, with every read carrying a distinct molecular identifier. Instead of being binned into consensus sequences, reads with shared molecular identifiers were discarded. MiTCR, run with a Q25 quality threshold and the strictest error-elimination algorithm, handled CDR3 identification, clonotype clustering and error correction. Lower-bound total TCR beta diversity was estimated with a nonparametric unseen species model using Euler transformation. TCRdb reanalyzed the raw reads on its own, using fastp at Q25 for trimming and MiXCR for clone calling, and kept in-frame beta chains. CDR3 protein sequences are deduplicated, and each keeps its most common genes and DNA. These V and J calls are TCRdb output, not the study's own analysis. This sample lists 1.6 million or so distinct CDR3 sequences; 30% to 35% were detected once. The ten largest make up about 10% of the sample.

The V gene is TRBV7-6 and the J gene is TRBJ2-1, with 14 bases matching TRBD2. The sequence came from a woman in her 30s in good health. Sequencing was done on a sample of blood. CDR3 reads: CASSLALTSGRDSSYNEQFF. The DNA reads TGTGCCAGCAGCTTAGCTCTGACTAGCGGGAGGGATAGCTCCTACAATGAGCAGTTCTTC.